This T cell receptor beta chain was recovered during a study of graft-versus-host responses after intestinal transplantation. About the research overall: Isolated intestinal, liver-intestinal, or multivisceral transplants had been given to the recipients.

Trimming stripped 1 base from V and 2 bases from J, with 10 bases between. CDR3 length: 15 amino acids. Germline CDR1 is SGDLS and CDR2 is YYNGEE. Produced via immunoSEQ multiplex PCR; TCRdb's table is partial and in-frame only. The sample holds under 25,000 clones, more than 75% seen once. The sample was bone marrow, taken approximately 19 weeks after transplant. This TCR was sampled from a human patient who received an intestinal transplant, so some T cells may come from the graft donor. The gene calls are TRBV9 and TRBJ2-1, with unresolved D. The CDR3, as DNA: TGTGCCAGCAGCGTACATAACCTCCCCTACAATGAGCAGTTCTTC. Protein product: CASSVHNLPYNEQFF.